This T cell receptor (beta chain) comes out of a study of T cells in Graves' hyperthyroidism and ophthalmopathy. The CDR3 has 13 amino acids. V lost 6 bases and J lost 0, with 8 bases in between. Germline CDR1 SGHTA, CDR2 FQGNSA. Amplified TCR beta CDR3 regions came from RNA transcripts. HTBI primers drove first-round RT-PCR of the TCR CDR3. TCRdb re-called the multiplex PCR reads with MiXCR, one entry per CDR3 protein. Seen here are about 260,000 distinct CDR3 sequences, over 15% observed once, and the top ten hold about 29%. This clonotype was recorded at least ten times. The sequencing input was blood. V is TRBV7-2 and J is TRBJ1-1; D gene uncertain. The origin of this receptor is a woman under 30 with Graves' ophthalmopathy. The CDR3 DNA follows: TGTGCCAGCAGAACCCCCATGAACACTGAAGCTTTCTTT. This translates into CASRTPMNTEAFF.